Listed here are 28 T cell receptor beta chains from one sample, sequenced in a study of blood T cell repertoires in COVID-19. Sequenced by immunoSEQ multiplex PCR; TCRdb stores in-frame clones only, minus some. The sample contains about 140,000 clones, 84% of which appear only once. The sample consisted of PBMCs or T cells enriched from blood (not recorded which). Source of these receptors: a man between 35 and 55 years old with acute COVID-19.

The genes are TRBV5-8 and TRBJ1-6; no reliable D call. Germline V gene sequence: CDR1 SGHTS, CDR2 YDEGEE. Trimming stripped 1 base from V and 7 bases from J, with 9 bases between. The CDR3 covers 14 residues. As DNA, the CDR3 is TGTGCCAGCAGCTTGTGGCAGGTGAATTCACCCCTCCACTTT. Its protein is CASSLWQVNSPLHF.

The chain links TRBV7-2 to TRBJ1-1; no clear D gene. V was shortened by 1 base and J by 3 bases, with 6 bases between the two germline ends. The CDR3 consists of 13 residues. Germline assignment: CDR1 SGHTA and CDR2 FQGNSA. The CDR3 nucleotides read TGTGCCAGCAGCTTAGTGGCAGACACTGAAGCTTTCTTT. Protein: CASSLVADTEAFF.

This rearrangement joins TRBV6-5 to TRBJ2-1; D call uncertain. The V gene lost 5 bases and the J gene lost 7 bases, with 9 bases spanning the gap. The germline V gene has CDR1 MNHEY and CDR2 SVGAGI. This CDR3 comprises 12 residues. Written as DNA, the CDR3 is TGTGCCAGCAGTCCTGCCGGTAATGAGCAGTTCTTC. Translated: CASSPAGNEQFF.

This clone was counted a single time. This chain joins TRBV5-8 and TRBJ2-1, with D unclear. There are 12 residues in the CDR3. Germline V gene lookup returns CDR1 SGHTS and CDR2 YDEGEE. V was shortened by 8 bases and J by 7 bases, with 13 bases between the two germline ends. This CDR3 reads CASLSFPNEQFF. In DNA, the CDR3 is TGTGCCAGTCTCAGTTTTCCGAATGAGCAGTTCTTC.

The V gene is TRBV6-2 or TRBV6-3, the J gene TRBJ1-1, with unresolved D. V was pared by 0 bases and J by 1 base, with 9 bases between. Germline CDR1 is MNHEY and CDR2 is SVGEGT. The CDR3 has 15 amino acids. This chain's CDR3 is CASSYSRSPNTEAFF. CDR3 DNA sequence: TGTGCCAGCAGTTACTCGAGGAGTCCGAACACTGAAGCTTTCTTT.

The genes are TRBV11-2 and TRBJ2-1; D is ambiguous. The CDR3 sequence is 15 residues long. V shed 5 bases and J shed 4 bases, with 15 bases lying between them. The germline V gene encodes CDR1 SGHAT and CDR2 FQNNGV. The chain's CDR3 is CASSHVTSAYNEQFF. The CDR3 bases are TGTGCCAGCAGCCACGTGACTTCGGCATACAATGAGCAGTTCTTC.

This clone came up once. CDR3 in DNA: TGTGCCAGCAGCCCCGGACATTCCAGGTGGATAACTGCGGAAGCTTTCTTT. It translates to CASSPGHSRWITAEAFF. The chain employs TRBV5-6 and TRBJ1-1; a weak D match, TRBD1 (5 bases). Germline V gene lookup returns CDR1 SGHDT and CDR2 YYEEEE. V dropped 4 bases and J dropped 8 bases, with 27 bases sitting between them. This CDR3 region has 17 residues.

The rearrangement joins TRBV3-1 (or the pseudogene TRBV3-2) to TRBJ1-1, with D unresolved. The germline V gene encodes CDR1 LGHDT and CDR2 YNNKEL (reference sequence). Between the trimmed V and J ends, which lost 2 bases and 3 bases, there was a span of 10 bases. CDR3 length equals 14 residues. CDR3 protein: CASSQSGRDTEAFF. Here the CDR3 DNA reads TGTGCCAGCAGCCAATCCGGTCGGGACACTGAAGCTTTCTTT.

V is TRBV24-1 and J is TRBJ2-3, with a possible D match to TRBD2 (6 bases). Trimming cost V 4 bases and J 3 bases, with 7 bases left between them. This CDR3 has 13 residues. Germline V gene sequence: CDR1 KGHDR, CDR2 SFDVKD. The CDR3 is CATSELATDTQYF. The DNA for the CDR3 is TGTGCCACCAGTGAACTAGCAACAGATACGCAGTATTTT.

This clone was observed once. V usage is TRBV24-1 and J usage is TRBJ2-5; D uncertain. The length of the CDR3 is 13 residues. The ends were cut back, 3 bases at V and 4 bases at J, with 8 bases in the middle. Germline CDR1 and CDR2: KGHDR and SFDVKD. The CDR3: CATSDPLTETQYF. In nucleotides, the CDR3 is TGTGCCACCAGTGATCCACTAACAGAGACCCAGTACTTC.

V and J are TRBV11-2 and TRBJ1-2, with TRBD1 as a possible D gene (5 bases). Looked up from germline, CDR1 is SGHAT and CDR2 is FQNNGV. Trimming pared 3 bases from V and 7 bases from J, leaving 9 bases between. The CDR3 runs 12 residues. The CDR3 loop is CASSFQGIGYTF. The CDR3 nucleotides are TGTGCCAGCAGCTTCCAGGGAATTGGCTACACCTTC.

The J gene is TRBJ2-3, the V gene TRBV27; 7 positions agree with TRBD1. From germline, CDR1 is MNHEY and CDR2 SMNVEV (reference sequence). The V segment lost 6 bases and the J segment 3 bases; nucleotides outside the gene matches: 9. The CDR3 sequence is 15 residues long. In DNA form, the CDR3 reads TGTGCCAGCAGCCGACAGGGAATTGGAACAGATACGCAGTATTTT. It translates to CASSRQGIGTDTQYF.

The gene calls are TRBV27 and TRBJ2-7; no definite D call. The CDR3 has 13 amino acids. Germline loops: CDR1 MNHEY, CDR2 SMNVEV (reference sequence). Trimming removed 6 bases from V and 3 bases from J, with 12 bases in between. Here the CDR3 reads CASSYSVNYEQYF. The CDR3 DNA follows: TGTGCCAGCAGCTATTCGGTCAACTACGAGCAGTACTTC.

This chain joins TRBV5-6 and TRBJ1-2, with a weak D call TRBD1 (5 bases). Trimming stripped 4 bases from V and 2 bases from J, with 15 bases between. CDR3 length: 15 amino acids. Germline V gene data show CDR1 as SGHDT and CDR2 as YYEEEE. The CDR3 DNA reads TGTGCCAGCAGCCGAACCATGACAGCAAACTATGGCTACACCTTC. It encodes CASSRTMTANYGYTF. Full variable domain (rest looked up from reference TRBV5-6 and TRBJ1-2): DAGVTQSPTHLIKTRGQQVTLRCSPKSGHDTVSWYQQALGQGPQFIFQYYEEEERQRGNFPDRFSGHQFPNYSSELNVNALLLGDSALYLCASSRTMTANYGYTFGSGTRLTVV.

As to this clone: Compared with germline, one end of the junction differs, possibly owing to a read error. The chain links TRBV7-2 to TRBJ2-5, with a tentative D call TRBD2 (6 bases). Germline assignment: CDR1 SGHTA and CDR2 FQGNSA. The CDR3 has 13 residues. For the CDR3, the DNA is TGTGCCAGCAGCCTAGCGCGTTCAGAGACCCAGTACTTC. This codes for CASSLARSETQYF.

The V and J genes are TRBV19 and TRBJ1-5, with D unresolved. The germline V and J ends were trimmed by 5 bases and 3 bases, with 8 bases remaining between them. In germline, CDR1 is LNHDA, CDR2 SQIVND (reference sequence). CDR3 length: 13 amino acids. The CDR3 coding sequence is TGTGCCAGTAGTTACAGTCCCAATCAGCCCCAGCATTTT. This codes for CASSYSPNQPQHF.

The J gene is TRBJ2-1, the V gene TRBV29-1; 11 bases line up with TRBD2. This CDR3 spans 14 amino acids. The V and J ends lost 5 bases and 13 bases, in that order; junction bases with no gene match: 13. Germline V gene sequence: CDR1 SQVTM, CDR2 ANQGSEA. CDR3 in DNA: TGCAGCGTTTTTGGGCAACTAGCGGGAGCGCCACAGTTCTTC. It is translated as CSVFGQLAGAPQFF.

This chain connects TRBV28 to TRBJ1-1, with D uncertain. Germline assignment: CDR1 MDHEN and CDR2 SYDVKM. The CDR3 consists of 14 residues. V gave up 7 bases and J gave up 4 bases, with 16 bases separating them. CDR3 nucleotides: TGTGCCAGCACCTTTCATGAGGGCCGCACTGAAGCTTTCTTT. Translated, it gives CASTFHEGRTEAFF.

This CDR3 reads CASSQALPNEQFF. The CDR3 DNA follows: TGTGCCAGCAGCCAAGCACTACCGAATGAGCAGTTCTTC. The genes are TRBV3-1 (or the pseudogene TRBV3-2) and TRBJ2-1; D gene unclear. Trimming stripped 1 base from V and 7 bases from J, with 8 bases between. From germline, CDR1 is LGHDT and CDR2 YNNKEL (reference sequence). The CDR3 contains 13 residues.

This chain links TRBV7-2 with TRBJ2-7, with D hard to call. CDR1 and CDR2 from the germline V gene are SGHTA and FQGNSA. The CDR3 consists of 14 residues. Deletions cut 1 base from V and 4 bases from J, with 11 bases between. The CDR3 spells CASSLDAVLYEQYF. The DNA of the CDR3 is TGTGCCAGCAGCTTAGACGCAGTACTATACGAGCAGTACTTC.

The chain employs TRBV18 and TRBJ1-2; no firm D call. V lost 3 bases to trimming and J lost 8 bases, with 13 bases between them. The germline CDR1 and CDR2 sequences are KGHSH and LQKENI. CDR3 length: 13 residues. The CDR3 is CASSPSEVLGYTF. The CDR3 coding sequence is TGTGCCAGCTCACCGAGTGAGGTTCTCGGCTACACCTTC.

The chain has TRBV28 and TRBJ1-3, with D maybe TRBD1 (6 bases). V dropped 6 bases and J dropped 4 bases, with 25 bases sitting between them. Germline assignment: CDR1 MDHEN and CDR2 SYDVKM. The CDR3 covers 18 residues. The CDR3: CASSRPIDRLIPGNTIYF. In nucleotides, the CDR3 is TGTGCCAGCAGCCGGCCTATTGACAGGTTAATTCCGGGAAACACCATATATTTT.

This chain joins TRBV5-4 and TRBJ1-2; TRBD1 matches 9 bases. CDR3 length: 15 residues. V was clipped by 4 bases and J by 4 bases; unmatched bases: 8. CDR1 is SGHNT and CDR2 is YYREEE in the germline V gene (reference sequence). The CDR3, as DNA: TGTGCCAGCAGCCCCTGGACAGGGGAGGCCTATGGCTACACCTTC. Translated, it gives CASSPWTGEAYGYTF.

This clone occurred once. The chain carries TRBV11-2 and TRBJ2-1, with D possibly being TRBD1 (6 bases). The CDR3 is made up of 13 amino acids. The V and J ends lost 1 base and 6 bases respectively, with 7 bases between them. Germline V gene data show CDR1 as SGHAT and CDR2 as FQNNGV. CDR3 region: CASSLGTVNEQFF. The CDR3, as DNA: TGTGCCAGCAGCTTAGGGACAGTCAATGAGCAGTTCTTC.

The chain links TRBV4-1 to TRBJ1-3; D might be TRBD1 (6 bases). The CDR3 is made up of 14 amino acids. V lost 4 bases and J 4 bases, leaving 11 bases between the germline ends. CDR1 is MGHRA, CDR2 YSYEKL, per germline. This CDR3 reads CASSPDSQGNTIYF. CDR3 DNA sequence: TGCGCCAGCAGCCCGGACAGCCAAGGAAACACCATATATTTT.

The genes are TRBV19 and TRBJ1-1, with a tentative D call TRBD1 (6 bases). This CDR3 has 13 residues. Germline values: CDR1 LNHDA, CDR2 SQIVND (reference sequence). Trimming took 8 bases from V and 1 from J, leaving 11 bases between them. CDR3 amino acids: CASRQDGNTEAFF. CDR3 nucleotide sequence: TGTGCCAGTCGACAGGACGGGAACACTGAAGCTTTCTTT.

This chain joins TRBV4-1 and TRBJ1-5, with 8 bases lining up with TRBD1. There are 18 residues in the CDR3. V lost 3 bases to trimming and J lost 0 bases; unmatched junction nucleotides: 10. CDR1 is MGHRA, CDR2 YSYEKL, per germline. DNA of the CDR3: TGCGCCAGCAGCCATCCTAGGACAGGGATTCTTAGCAATCAGCCCCAGCATTTT. Protein product: CASSHPRTGILSNQPQHF.

The chain recombines TRBV3-1 (or the pseudogene TRBV3-2) with TRBJ1-5; 11 bases line up with TRBD1. CDR1 is LGHDT, CDR2 YNNKEL, per germline (reference sequence). This CDR3 has 15 amino acids. Trimming removed 2 bases from V and 5 bases from J; junction bases left unmatched: 2. This CDR3 reads CASSQRTGGDQPQHF. For the CDR3, the DNA is TGTGCCAGCAGCCAAAGGACAGGGGGCGATCAGCCCCAGCATTTT.